One sample yielded the 19 T cell receptor beta chains listed below, sequenced in a study of CD8 T cells in Susac syndrome. When the RNA was reverse transcribed, random hexamers were used with an input of roughly 0.45 to 1 ug. MiXCR, applied by TCRdb to the immunoSEQ multiplex PCR reads, yields one record per CDR3 protein. The data contain a few hundred thousand distinct CDR3 sequences, around 85% of them singletons. Specimen: CD8+ T cells from PBMCs. Receptors originate from a human donor with multiple sclerosis.

This chain links TRBV5-6 with TRBJ2-7; perhaps TRBD1 as D (5 bases). This CDR3 has 14 residues. Trimming removed 3 bases at V and 4 bases at J, with 14 bases between. Germline V CDR1 and CDR2: SGHDT, YYEEEE. The CDR3 region has the DNA TGTGCCAGCAGCTATGTAGGGGAAGGGTACGAGCAGTACTTC. Translated: CASSYVGEGYEQYF.

J is TRBJ1-1 and V is TRBV5-1, with D maybe TRBD1 (5 bases). The length of the CDR3 is 14 residues. The V and J ends lost 4 bases and 5 bases respectively, with 15 bases between them. Looked up from germline, CDR1 is SGHRS and CDR2 is YFSETQ. CDR3 in amino acids: CASSMGTYDTEAFF. In DNA, the CDR3 is TGCGCCAGCAGCATGGGGACGTATGATACTGAAGCTTTCTTT.

The rearrangement joins TRBV7-9 to TRBJ1-1, with TRBD1 identical over 9 bases. Germline CDR1 reads SEHNR; CDR2 reads FQNEAQ (reference sequence). J gave up 11 bases and V 5 bases, and 9 bases lay outside the gene matches. This CDR3 has 13 residues. As DNA, the CDR3 is TGTGCCAGCAGCACCGGGACAGGGCCGTTGGCTTTCTTT. It yields the protein CASSTGTGPLAFF.

This chain connects TRBV12-3 or TRBV12-4 to TRBJ2-3, with unresolved D. Trimming stripped 5 bases from V and 6 bases from J, with 9 bases between. The CDR3 extends over 12 amino acids. In nucleotides, the CDR3 is TGTGCCAGCAGTCCCCGCGAGGATACGCAGTATTTT. Amino acids: CASSPREDTQYF.

The V call is TRBV6-1, the J call TRBJ2-5; 9 bases are a match to TRBD2. This CDR3 spans 15 amino acids. Germline V lookup: CDR1 MNHNS, CDR2 SASEGT. The J segment lost 4 bases and the V segment lost 5 bases, leaving 8 bases of the junction unmatched. CDR3 sequence: CASSTGGGAVETQYF. In nucleotides, the CDR3 is TGTGCCAGCAGTACCGGCGGGGGGGCCGTAGAGACCCAGTACTTC.

This clonotype turned up a few times. V and J are TRBV6-6 and TRBJ2-3; D is ambiguous. V lost 2 bases, J lost 9 bases, and 15 bases lay in between. Germline V CDR1 and CDR2: MNHNY, SVGAGI (reference sequence). The CDR3 covers 14 residues. CDR3: CASSYGRIDYTQYF. The CDR3 bases are TGTGCCAGCAGTTACGGTAGGATTGATTACACGCAGTATTTT.

The V call is TRBV7-9, the J call TRBJ2-7; D uncertain. Germline lookup yields CDR1 SEHNR and CDR2 FQNEAQ (reference sequence). V lost 5 bases, J lost 2 bases, and 13 bases lay in between. The CDR3 length is 14 residues. The DNA of the CDR3 is TGTGCCAGCAGCCGTTCGACAAGGCCCTACGAGCAGTACTTC. Translated, it gives CASSRSTRPYEQYF.

The V and J genes are TRBV27 and TRBJ2-1; 8 bases map to TRBD1. The CDR3 covers 13 residues. CDR1 is MNHEY, CDR2 SMNVEV, per germline (reference sequence). Germline trimming cut 10 bases from V and 9 bases from J; bases unmatched to any gene: 11. The CDR3 loop is CATTNRGAAEQFF. In DNA form, the CDR3 reads TGTGCCACCACCAACAGGGGGGCAGCTGAGCAGTTCTTC.

Comments on this clonotype: One end of the junction is discordant with germline, which a read error may explain. The chain employs TRBV4-1 and TRBJ2-3, with TRBD1 matching over 10 bases. Looked up from germline, CDR1 is MGHRA and CDR2 is YSYEKL. This CDR3 comprises 17 residues. The CDR3: CASSQSGQGGSTDTQYF. The CDR3 DNA reads as TGCGCCAGCAGCCAGTCCGGACAGGGGGGGTCCACAGATACACAGTATTTT.

This chain connects TRBV3-1 to TRBJ2-2, with 13 bases that match TRBD2. CDR3 size: 19 residues. Germline CDR1 is LGHDT and CDR2 is YNNKEL (reference sequence). Germline trimming cut 0 bases from V and 1 base from J; bases unmatched to any gene: 5. Here the CDR3 DNA reads TGTGCCAGCAGCCAAGAAGGACTAGCGGGGGATCAGAACACCGGGGAGCTGTTTTTT. Its protein product is CASSQEGLAGDQNTGELFF. Full variable domain (remainder filled in from reference TRBV3-1 and TRBJ2-2): DTAVSQTPKYLVTQMGNDKSIKCEQNLGHDTMYWYKQDSKKFLKIMFSYNNKELIINETVPNRFSPKSPDKAHLNLHINSLELGDSAVYFCASSQEGLAGDQNTGELFFGEGSRLTVL.

V is TRBV10-1 and J is TRBJ2-2; D ambiguous. From germline, CDR1 is WNHNN and CDR2 SYGVQD (reference sequence). CDR3 size: 11 residues. V gave up 8 bases and J gave up 11 bases, with 12 bases separating them. For the CDR3, the DNA is TGCGCCAGCTCCCCTGGCCGTGAGCTGTTTTTT. Amino acid sequence: CASSPGRELFF.

J is TRBJ1-2 and V is TRBV9; 9 bases fit TRBD1. The CDR3 extends over 16 amino acids. Trimming cost V 3 bases and J 5 bases; bases outside gene matches: 11. The germline V gene has CDR1 SGDLS and CDR2 YYNGEE. In DNA form, the CDR3 reads TGTGCCAGCAGCGCCTGGTTAACGGGACAGGGTTATGGCTACACCTTC. Translating gives CASSAWLTGQGYGYTF.

The chain uses TRBV5-1 and TRBJ1-4; 8 nucleotides match TRBD1. Per germline, CDR1 SGHRS and CDR2 YFSETQ. J gave up 3 bases and V 4 bases, and 8 bases lay outside the gene matches. The CDR3 runs 16 residues. The CDR3 sequence: CASSGTTGAPNEKLFF. The CDR3 nucleotides are TGCGCCAGCAGCGGAACGACAGGGGCACCTAATGAAAAACTGTTTTTT.

The rearrangement links TRBV30 to TRBJ1-5; D not resolved. Germline V gene sequence: CDR1 GTSNPN, CDR2 SVGIG (reference sequence). The V gene lost 0 bases and the J gene lost 5 bases, with 5 bases spanning the gap. CDR3 length equals 12 residues. CDR3 in DNA: TGTGCCTGGAGTGTACGTGATCAGCCCCAGCATTTT. It encodes CAWSVRDQPQHF.

J is TRBJ1-4 and V is TRBV12-3 or TRBV12-4; D is possibly TRBD1 (5 bases). V lost 4 bases and J 0 bases, leaving 12 bases between the germline ends. The CDR3 contains 16 residues. CDR3 in DNA: TGTGCCAGCAGTTCGGGGCAGGGTGCAACTAATGAAAAACTGTTTTTT. This sequence encodes CASSSGQGATNEKLFF.

J is TRBJ2-3 and V is TRBV6-6; D is possibly TRBD1 or TRBD2 (6 bases each). The CDR3 extends over 14 amino acids. The V end was cut by 7 bases, the J end by 4 bases, with 15 bases between. Germline V lookup: CDR1 MNHNY, CDR2 SVGAGI (reference sequence). CDR3 DNA sequence: TGTGCCAGCAAGGAGGGGGACTTGGCAGATACGCAGTATTTT. Protein product: CASKEGDLADTQYF.

The chain uses TRBV29-1 and TRBJ2-6, with 7 bases lining up with TRBD1. The CDR3 has 16 amino acids. The V and J ends lost 2 bases and 2 bases, in that order; junction bases with no gene match: 6. Germline V gives CDR1 SQVTM, CDR2 ANQGSEA. CDR3 region: CSVEQQGVPGANVLTF. In DNA, the CDR3 is TGCAGCGTTGAACAGCAGGGGGTCCCTGGGGCCAACGTCCTGACTTTC. Full variable domain (remainder filled in from reference TRBV29-1 and TRBJ2-6): SAVISQKPSRDICQRGTSLTIQCQVDSQVTMMFWYRQQPGQSLTLIATANQGSEATYESGFVIDKFPISRPNLTFSTLTVSNMSPEDSSIYLCSVEQQGVPGANVLTFGAGSRLTVL.

The V call is TRBV27, the J call TRBJ1-2; 7 bases are shared with TRBD1. CDR3 size: 15 residues. The ends lost 5 bases at V and 6 bases at J; junction bases unmatched: 12. Germline V gives CDR1 MNHEY, CDR2 SMNVEV (reference sequence). The CDR3 bases are TGTGCCAGCAGTCCCTCGGGAGGGGGCGGCAATGGCTACACCTTC. It yields the protein CASSPSGGGGNGYTF.

V gene TRBV10-2 combines with J gene TRBJ2-1, with D perhaps TRBD2 (5 bases). Germline loops: CDR1 WSHSY, CDR2 SAAADI. This CDR3 is 16 amino acids long. Trimming removed 2 bases from V and 3 bases from J, with 14 bases in between. CDR3 amino acids: CASSEVGDSVYNEQFF. The DNA of the CDR3 is TGCGCCAGCAGTGAGGTTGGGGATAGCGTCTACAATGAGCAGTTCTTC.